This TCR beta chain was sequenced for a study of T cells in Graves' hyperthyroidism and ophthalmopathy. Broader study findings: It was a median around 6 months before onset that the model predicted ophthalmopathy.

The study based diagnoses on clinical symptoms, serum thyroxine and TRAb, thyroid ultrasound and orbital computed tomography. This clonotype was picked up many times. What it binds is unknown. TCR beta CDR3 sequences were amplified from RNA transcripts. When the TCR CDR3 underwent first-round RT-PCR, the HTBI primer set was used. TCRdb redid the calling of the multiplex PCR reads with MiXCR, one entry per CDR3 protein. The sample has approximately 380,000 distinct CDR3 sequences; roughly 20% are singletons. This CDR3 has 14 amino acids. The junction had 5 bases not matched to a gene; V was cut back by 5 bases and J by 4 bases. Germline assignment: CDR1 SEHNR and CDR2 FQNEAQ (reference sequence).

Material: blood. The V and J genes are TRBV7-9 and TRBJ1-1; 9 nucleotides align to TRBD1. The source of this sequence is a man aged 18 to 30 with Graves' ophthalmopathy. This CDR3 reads CASSQGQGTTEAFF. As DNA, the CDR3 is TGTGCCAGCAGCCAAGGACAGGGGACCACTGAAGCTTTCTTT.